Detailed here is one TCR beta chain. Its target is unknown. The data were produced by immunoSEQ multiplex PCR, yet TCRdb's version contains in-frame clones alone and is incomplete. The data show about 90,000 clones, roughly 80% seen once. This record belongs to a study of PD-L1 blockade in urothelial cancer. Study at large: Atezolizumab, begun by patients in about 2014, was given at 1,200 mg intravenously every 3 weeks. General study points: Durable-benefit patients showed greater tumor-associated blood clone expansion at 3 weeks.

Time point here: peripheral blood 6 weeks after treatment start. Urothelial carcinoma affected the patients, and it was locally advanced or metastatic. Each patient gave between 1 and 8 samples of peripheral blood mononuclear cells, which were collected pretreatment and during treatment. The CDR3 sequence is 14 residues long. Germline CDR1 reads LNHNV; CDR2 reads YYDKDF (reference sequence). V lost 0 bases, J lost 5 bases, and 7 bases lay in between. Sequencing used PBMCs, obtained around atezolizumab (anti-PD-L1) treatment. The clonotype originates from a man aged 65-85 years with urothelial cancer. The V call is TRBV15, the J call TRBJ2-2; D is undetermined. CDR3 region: CATSRDMRTGELFF. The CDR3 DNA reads TGTGCCACCAGCAGAGATATGAGGACCGGGGAGCTGTTTTTT.